The 18 T cell receptor beta chains reported below all come from one sample, sequenced in a study of T cell responses to AZD1222 COVID-19 vaccine. Measured with immunoSEQ multiplex PCR; TCRdb has only the in-frame clones, and not every one. This table holds some 150,000 clones, more than 70% found once. Sequencing used peripheral blood, obtained 28 days after the second AZD1222 dose. The receptors come from an adult who received the AZD1222 COVID-19 vaccine.

The gene calls are TRBV21-1 and TRBJ2-1; the listed D gene, TRBD1, was not tested against the DNA. TRBV21-1 is a listed pseudogene. CDR3 length: 16 amino acids. CDR3 coding DNA: TGTGCCACAGACCACAGGGCCCCGAGCTCCTACAATGAGCAGTTCTTC. It yields the protein CATDHRAPSSYNEQFF.

The chain combines TRBV7-8 with TRBJ2-5; D unclear. The CDR3 runs 12 residues. Trimming took off 5 bases at V and 5 bases at J, with 9 bases between the two ends. The germline gives CDR1 SGHVS, CDR2 FQNEAQ. The CDR3 DNA reads TGTGCCAGCAGCCCGTATATGGAGACCCAGTACTTC. Protein: CASSPYMETQYF.

The chain is built from TRBV6-5 and TRBJ1-5, with D uncertain. Between the trimmed V and J ends, which lost 7 bases and 7 bases, there was a span of 14 bases. Germline V gene sequence: CDR1 MNHEY, CDR2 SVGAGI. This CDR3 comprises 13 residues. Here the CDR3 DNA reads TGTGCCAGCACTCAATCGGGGTGGCAGCCCCAGCATTTT. It is translated as CASTQSGWQPQHF.

V usage is TRBV4-3 and J usage is TRBJ1-2, with D tentatively TRBD1 (5 bases). Germline CDR1 and CDR2: LGHNA and YSLEER. The CDR3 has 17 residues. The V end lost 3 bases, the J end lost 2 bases, and 19 bases lay between the germline ends. The CDR3 DNA is TGCGCCAGCAGCCAGGCCTCTGGCGGGGGACTGAACTATGGCTACACCTTC. Its translation is CASSQASGGGLNYGYTF.

The chain has TRBV6-5 and TRBJ1-5, with D possibly being TRBD1 (5 bases). The CDR3 runs to 13 residues. The V gene's germline CDR1 is MNHEY and CDR2 SVGAGI. Trimming took off 6 bases at V and 5 bases at J, with 11 bases between the two ends. CDR3 in DNA: TGTGCCAGCAGAATAGGGACGGATCAGCCCCAGCATTTT. Its protein product is CASRIGTDQPQHF.

This clone has only one observation. The V and J genes are TRBV5-6 and TRBJ1-2; perhaps TRBD1 as D (5 bases). In germline, CDR1 is SGHDT, CDR2 YYEEEE. V was cut by 0 bases and J by 8 bases, with 14 bases left in between. The CDR3 runs to 14 residues. CDR3 region: CASSLERGRNGYTF. CDR3 sequence (DNA): TGTGCCAGCAGCTTGGAGAGGGGTCGGAACGGCTACACCTTC.

This clone appeared a few times. This chain connects TRBV5-1 to TRBJ2-1, with TRBD1 matching 9 bases. This CDR3 spans 20 amino acids. Germline V gene sequence: CDR1 SGHRS, CDR2 YFSETQ. Unmatched junction bases numbered 17, after V lost 0 bases and J lost 4 bases. CDR3 nucleotides: TGCGCCAGCAGCTTGGGACAGGGGGTGATCCCCCCCCACGCATACAATGAGCAGTTCTTC. Translated, it gives CASSLGQGVIPPHAYNEQFF.

This clone came up once. This sequence joins TRBV24-1 and TRBJ1-3; tentatively, D is TRBD1 (6 bases). Germline lookup yields CDR1 KGHDR and CDR2 SFDVKD. This CDR3 has 16 residues. Trimming pared 5 bases from V and 0 bases from J, leaving 13 bases between. The DNA for the CDR3 is TGTGCCACCAGTGCGGGGGGCAGGTCCTCTGGAAACACCATATATTTT. Translation: CATSAGGRSSGNTIYF.

The chain has TRBV10-1 and TRBJ2-2; possibly TRBD1 for D (6 bases). Germline CDR1 reads WNHNN; CDR2 reads SYGVQD (reference sequence). The V gene lost 4 bases and the J gene lost 0 bases, with 24 bases spanning the gap. The CDR3 extends over 20 amino acids. The CDR3 DNA sequence: TGCGCCAGCAGTGGGTCAGTGGTCGCAGGGAAGGGGGCGAACACCGGGGAGCTGTTTTTT. Protein product: CASSGSVVAGKGANTGELFF.

The V gene is TRBV5-6, the J gene TRBJ2-5; maybe TRBD2 (6 bases). The CDR3 length is 17 residues. Per germline, CDR1 SGHDT and CDR2 YYEEEE. Between the trimmed V and J ends, which lost 4 bases and 0 bases, there was a span of 19 bases. This CDR3 reads CASSLLSVAEYQETQYF. The CDR3 DNA is TGTGCCAGCAGCCTACTTTCGGTAGCGGAGTACCAAGAGACCCAGTACTTC.

This clone appeared once. The rearrangement joins TRBV5-6 to TRBJ1-6; a possible D gene is TRBD1 (5 bases). The germline V gene has CDR1 SGHDT and CDR2 YYEEEE. The V end was cut by 6 bases, the J end by 7 bases, with 23 bases between. CDR3 size: 17 residues. CDR3 region: CASTGPPGWERNSPLHF. The CDR3 nucleotides read TGTGCCAGCACGGGGCCGCCGGGTTGGGAACGAAATTCACCCCTCCACTTT.

V is TRBV2 and J is TRBJ2-5; D gene unclear. The CDR3 contains 13 residues. Trimming took off 7 bases at V and 5 bases at J, with 14 bases between the two ends. The V gene's germline CDR1 is SNHLY and CDR2 FYNNEI. The CDR3 region is CASMWSSAETQYF. The CDR3 DNA reads TGTGCCAGCATGTGGAGTTCAGCCGAGACCCAGTACTTC. Based on the CDR3 plus reference TRBV2 and TRBJ2-5, the full variable domain is EPEVTQTPSHQVTQMGQEVILRCVPISNHLYFYWYRQILGQKVEFLVSFYNNEISEKSEIFDDQFSVERPDGSNFTLKIRSTKLEDSAMYFCASMWSSAETQYFGPGTRLLVL.

This clone was seen just once. J is TRBJ2-3 and V is TRBV4-1, with D perhaps given as TRBD1 or TRBD2 (5 bases each). The CDR3 runs to 15 residues. Per germline, CDR1 MGHRA and CDR2 YSYEKL. V dropped 1 base and J dropped 6 bases, with 14 bases sitting between them. CDR3 loop: CASSQAGTRGDTQYF. The CDR3 DNA sequence: TGCGCCAGCAGCCAAGCCGGGACCCGCGGGGATACGCAGTATTTT.

This clone was picked up a small number of times. V gene TRBV2 combines with J gene TRBJ1-1; D is possibly TRBD1 (5 bases). Germline-derived CDR1 and CDR2 are SNHLY and FYNNEI. The length of the CDR3 is 15 residues. V was trimmed by 3 bases and J by 5 bases, leaving 16 bases between them. CDR3 sequence reads: CASSDTGGRGTEAFF. As DNA, the CDR3 is TGTGCCAGCAGTGACACGGGGGGACGGGGAACTGAAGCTTTCTTT.

The genes are TRBV19 and TRBJ2-1; the match to TRBD2 covers 14 bases. The V gene's germline CDR1 is LNHDA and CDR2 SQIVND (reference sequence). J was trimmed by 1 base and V by 8 bases; bases with no gene match: 10. CDR3 length: 18 residues. CDR3 nucleotide sequence: TGTGCCAGTGGAGGACTAGCGGGGGGTATTGGGTCCTACAATGAGCAGTTCTTC. The encoded protein is CASGGLAGGIGSYNEQFF. The full variable domain, its missing parts supplied by reference TRBV19 and TRBJ2-1, is DGGITQSPKYLFRKEGQNVTLSCEQNLNHDAMYWYRQDPGQGLRLIYYSQIVNDFQKGDIAEGYSVSREKKESFPLTVTSAQKNPTAFYLCASGGLAGGIGSYNEQFFGPGTRLTVL.

This clone was seen more than once but under ten times. The chain employs TRBV29-1 and TRBJ1-1, with D unresolved. The ends were cut back, 7 bases at V and 4 bases at J, with 19 bases in the middle. CDR1 SQVTM and CDR2 ANQGSEA come from the germline V gene. This CDR3 contains 14 residues. CDR3 nucleotides: TGCAGCGGGTCCGTGGGGTTCCCCCTCACTGAAGCTTTCTTT. Translated, it gives CSGSVGFPLTEAFF.

This chain links TRBV18 with TRBJ2-3, with D tentatively TRBD1 (5 bases). CDR3 length: 13 residues. The V end was cut by 5 bases, the J end by 4 bases, with 10 bases between. Germline lookup yields CDR1 KGHSH and CDR2 LQKENI. The CDR3 region is CASSGARADTQYF. CDR3 nucleotides: TGTGCCAGCTCAGGGGCTAGGGCAGATACGCAGTATTTT. The whole variable domain, filled in from reference TRBV18 and TRBJ2-3, reads NAGVMQNPRHLVRRRGQEARLRCSPMKGHSHVYWYRQLPEEGLKFMVYLQKENIIDESGMPKERFSAEFPKEGPSILRIQQVVRGDSAAYFCASSGARADTQYFGPGTRLTVL.

In this sample, this clone turned up a few times. V usage is TRBV5-4 and J usage is TRBJ2-4; possibly TRBD1 for D (6 bases). Germline V gene sequence: CDR1 SGHNT, CDR2 YYREEE (reference sequence). The V gene lost 2 bases and the J gene lost 3 bases, with 12 bases spanning the gap. This CDR3 contains 15 residues. This chain's CDR3 is CASSFEGDGKNIQYF. The CDR3 DNA is TGTGCCAGCAGCTTTGAGGGGGACGGCAAAAACATTCAGTACTTC.